The 10 T cell receptor beta chains listed next were all sequenced from one sample in a study of T cell changes during pregnancy in multiple sclerosis. The table came from immunoSEQ multiplex PCR; TCRdb's copy has only in-frame clones and leaves some out. Of 30,000 to 45,000 clones listed, roughly 91% are singletons. Sequences were derived from CD8+ T cells from peripheral blood mononuclear cells, sampled in the second trimester of pregnancy. Receptor source: a female donor with multiple sclerosis, enrolled in a pregnancy study.

V and J are TRBV19 and TRBJ1-1; 7 nucleotides match TRBD1. Germline V lookup: CDR1 LNHDA, CDR2 SQIVND (reference sequence). The J segment lost 4 bases and the V segment lost 1 base, leaving 6 bases of the junction unmatched. CDR3 size: 15 residues. DNA for the CDR3: TGTGCCAGTAGTATAGGAGGGGGCTGGGTCACTGAAGCTTTCTTT. As protein: CASSIGGGWVTEAFF.

The rearrangement joins TRBV2 to TRBJ2-1; a weak D match, TRBD2 (6 bases). CDR3 length: 15 amino acids. From germline, CDR1 is SNHLY and CDR2 FYNNEI. Trimming shortened V by 3 bases and J by 7 bases, and 16 bases separated the two germline ends. The DNA for the CDR3 is TGTGCCAGCAGTGACGGGGGTAGGATTGCTAATGAGCAGTTCTTC. Protein: CASSDGGRIANEQFF.

The chain employs TRBV9 and TRBJ2-1, with TRBD2 matching over 7 bases. Germline V lookup: CDR1 SGDLS, CDR2 YYNGEE. V lost 7 bases, J lost 4 bases, and 8 bases stayed unmatched. This CDR3 has 14 amino acids. The CDR3 is CASGLGSHYNEQFF. The CDR3 bases are TGTGCCAGCGGACTAGGGTCCCATTACAATGAGCAGTTCTTC.

CDR3 sequence reads: CASTSKGPGNSPLHF. The CDR3 DNA reads TGTGCCAGCACCTCAAAGGGGCCAGGCAATTCACCCCTCCACTTT. The chain is built from TRBV7-9 and TRBJ1-6; D might be TRBD1 (5 bases). Trimming took off 7 bases at V and 7 bases at J, with 17 bases between the two ends. CDR3 length equals 15 residues. Per the germline V gene, CDR1 is SEHNR and CDR2 is FQNEAQ (reference sequence). Supplemented by reference TRBV7-9 and TRBJ1-6, the full variable domain reads DTGVSQNPRHKITKRGQNVTFRCDPISEHNRLYWYRQTLGQGPEFLTYFQNEAQLEKSRLLSDRFSAERPKGSFSTLEIQRTEQGDSAMYLCASTSKGPGNSPLHFGNGTRLTVT.

V is TRBV5-4 and J is TRBJ2-1; 14 bases match TRBD2. CDR3 length: 15 amino acids. V trimming: 5 bases; J trimming: 7 bases; junction bases outside the gene matches: 5. Germline V gene data show CDR1 as SGHNT and CDR2 as YYREEE (reference sequence). CDR3 region: CASSWGLAGANEQFF. As DNA, the CDR3 is TGTGCCAGCAGTTGGGGACTAGCGGGGGCTAATGAGCAGTTCTTC.

The chain joins TRBV5-1 to TRBJ1-5, with D uncertain. The germline V and J ends were trimmed by 4 bases and 4 bases, with 12 bases remaining between them. Germline V lookup: CDR1 SGHRS, CDR2 YFSETQ. The CDR3 is 14 amino acids. This chain's CDR3 is CASSRTGGNQPQHF. The CDR3 nucleotides are TGCGCCAGCAGCAGGACGGGAGGAAATCAGCCCCAGCATTTT.

This chain joins TRBV7-9 and TRBJ2-3; 8 bases fit TRBD2. The CDR3 covers 16 residues. The germline gives CDR1 SEHNR, CDR2 FQNEAQ (reference sequence). With 6 bases clipped from V and 6 bases from J, the junction kept 14 bases outside the gene matches. CDR3 nucleotide sequence: TGTGCCAGCAGACCTCCCGTGGCGGGAGGCTGGGATACGCAGTATTTT. Its translation: CASRPPVAGGWDTQYF.

The V gene is TRBV19, the J gene TRBJ1-1, with D unclear. This CDR3 is built from 15 residues. Trimming stripped 6 bases from V and 1 base from J, with 15 bases between. The germline gives CDR1 LNHDA, CDR2 SQIVND (reference sequence). Here the CDR3 DNA reads TGTGCCAGTAGCGGACTATTCATCAGGAACACTGAAGCTTTCTTT. It encodes CASSGLFIRNTEAFF.

The chain carries TRBV9 and TRBJ2-7, with D maybe TRBD2 (6 bases). From germline, CDR1 is SGDLS and CDR2 YYNGEE. The CDR3 spans 14 residues. With 2 bases removed from V and 2 bases from J, the gap between germline ends came to 11 bases. In DNA, the CDR3 is TGTGCCAGCAGCGTGGGGGGTGGCACCTACGAGCAGTACTTC. Its translation: CASSVGGGTYEQYF.

This chain links TRBV29-1 with TRBJ2-1; no clear D. CDR3 length equals 13 residues. Trimming left V 3 bases short and J 4 bases short, with 10 bases between. The germline V gene has CDR1 SQVTM and CDR2 ANQGSEA. The CDR3 nucleotides are TGCAGCGTTGACAGAGGCCAGTACAATGAGCAGTTCTTC. It translates to CSVDRGQYNEQFF.